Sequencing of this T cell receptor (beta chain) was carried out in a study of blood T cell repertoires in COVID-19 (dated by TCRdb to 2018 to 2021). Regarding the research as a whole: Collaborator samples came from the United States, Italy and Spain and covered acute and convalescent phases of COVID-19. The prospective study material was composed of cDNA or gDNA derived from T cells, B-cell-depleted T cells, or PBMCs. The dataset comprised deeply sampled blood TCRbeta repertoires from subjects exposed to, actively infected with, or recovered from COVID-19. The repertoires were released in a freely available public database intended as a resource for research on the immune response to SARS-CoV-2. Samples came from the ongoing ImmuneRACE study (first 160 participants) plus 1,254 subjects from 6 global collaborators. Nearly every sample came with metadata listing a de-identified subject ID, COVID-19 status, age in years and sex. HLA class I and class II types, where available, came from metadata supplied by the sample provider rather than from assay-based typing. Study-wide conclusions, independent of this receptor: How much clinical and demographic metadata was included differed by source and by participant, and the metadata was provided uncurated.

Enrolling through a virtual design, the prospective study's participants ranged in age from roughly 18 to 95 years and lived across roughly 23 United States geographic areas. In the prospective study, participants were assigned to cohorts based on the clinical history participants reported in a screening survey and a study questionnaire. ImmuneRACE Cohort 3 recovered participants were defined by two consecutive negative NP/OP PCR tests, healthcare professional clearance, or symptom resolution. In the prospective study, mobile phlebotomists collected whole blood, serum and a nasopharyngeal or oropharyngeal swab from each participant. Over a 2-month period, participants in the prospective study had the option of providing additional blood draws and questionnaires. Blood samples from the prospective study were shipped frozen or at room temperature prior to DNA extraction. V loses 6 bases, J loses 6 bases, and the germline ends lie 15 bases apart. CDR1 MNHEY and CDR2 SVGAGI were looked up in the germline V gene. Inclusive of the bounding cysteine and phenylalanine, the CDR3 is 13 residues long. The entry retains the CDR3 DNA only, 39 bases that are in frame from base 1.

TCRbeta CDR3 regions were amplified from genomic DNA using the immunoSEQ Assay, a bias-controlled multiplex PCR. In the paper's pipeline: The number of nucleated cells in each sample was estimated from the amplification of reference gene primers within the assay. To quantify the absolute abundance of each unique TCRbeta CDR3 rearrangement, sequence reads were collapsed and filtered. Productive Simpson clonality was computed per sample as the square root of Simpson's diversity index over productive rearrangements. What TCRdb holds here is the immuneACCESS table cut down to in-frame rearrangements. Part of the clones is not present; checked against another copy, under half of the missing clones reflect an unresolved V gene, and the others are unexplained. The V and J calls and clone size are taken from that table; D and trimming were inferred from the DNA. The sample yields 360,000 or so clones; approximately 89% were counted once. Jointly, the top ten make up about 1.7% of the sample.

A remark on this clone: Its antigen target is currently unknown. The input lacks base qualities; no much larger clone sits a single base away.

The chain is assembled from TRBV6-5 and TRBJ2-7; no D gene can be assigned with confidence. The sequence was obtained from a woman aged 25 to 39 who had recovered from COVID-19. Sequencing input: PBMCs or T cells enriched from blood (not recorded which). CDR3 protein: CASSVKWASEQYF. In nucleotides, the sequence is TGTGCCAGCAGCGTCAAGTGGGCTTCCGAGCAGTACTTC.